This passage covers 25 T cell receptor beta chains from one sample sequenced in a study of long-term antiretroviral therapy in people with HIV. An immunoSEQ assay, version v3.0, was performed at survey level. Profiled with immunoSEQ multiplex PCR; TCRdb holds only in-frame clones, not every one. The profile covers about 39,000 clones, with about nine tenths appearing a single time and 4% to 4.5% taken by the ten largest. The specimen comprised unsorted PBMCs, sampled 1.2 years after starting antiretroviral therapy. These receptor sequences come from a woman in her 50s with HIV.

Only a few counts were recorded for this clone. CDR3 amino acids: CASSVEVSYNSPLHF. CDR3 sequence (DNA): TGTGCCAGCAGCGTAGAGGTTTCCTATAATTCACCCCTCCACTTT. V usage is TRBV9 and J usage is TRBJ1-6; no clear D. The CDR3 has 15 residues. V lost 0 bases and J 1 base, leaving 5 bases between the germline ends. Germline CDR1 is SGDLS and CDR2 is YYNGEE.

The V gene is TRBV6-5, the J gene TRBJ1-2, with TRBD1 as a possible D gene (5 bases). The CDR3 is made up of 14 amino acids. CDR1 is MNHEY, CDR2 SVGAGI, per germline. Trimming pared 5 bases from V and 4 bases from J, leaving 14 bases between. This CDR3 is CASSPGGGSYGYTF. In DNA, the CDR3 is TGTGCCAGCAGTCCCGGGGGAGGTTCCTATGGCTACACCTTC.

V and J are TRBV10-3 and TRBJ1-1, with unresolved D. Deletions cut 0 bases from V and 6 bases from J, with 5 bases between. The length of the CDR3 is 12 residues. CDR1 is ENHRY, CDR2 SYGVKD, per germline. As DNA, the CDR3 is TGTGCCATCAGTGAGTCGTCGGCTGAAGCTTTCTTT. Protein sequence: CAISESSAEAFF.

The gene calls are TRBV7-6 and TRBJ1-2; TRBD1 aligns across 7 bases. The CDR3 spans 13 residues. J gave up 5 bases and V 4 bases, and 4 bases lay outside the gene matches. Germline V CDR1 and CDR2: SGHVS, FNYEAQ. The CDR3 coding sequence is TGTGCCAGCAGCTCGCGGGACAGTTATGGCTACACCTTC. Amino acid sequence: CASSSRDSYGYTF. Using reference TRBV7-6 and TRBJ1-2 for the parts outside the CDR3, the full variable domain is GAGVSQSPRYKVTKRGQDVALRCDPISGHVSLYWYRQALGQGPEFLTYFNYEAQQDKSGLPNDRFSAERPEGSISTLTIQRTEQRDSAMYRCASSSRDSYGYTFGSGTRLTVV.

The J gene is TRBJ2-2, the V gene TRBV7-3; TRBD2 agrees at 10 bases. The junction had 9 bases not matched to a gene; V was cut back by 5 bases and J by 3 bases. CDR3 length equals 17 residues. Germline V gene data show CDR1 as SGHTA and CDR2 as FQGTGA. The CDR3 DNA sequence: TGTGCCAGCAGCAAGCGGACTAGCGGACATGACACCGGGGAGCTGTTTTTT. Translation gives CASSKRTSGHDTGELFF.

This clone was counted once. The CDR3 bases are TGTGCCAGCAGCCGGCATGGGTCTAATGAAAAACTGTTTTTT. Its translation is CASSRHGSNEKLFF. The rearrangement uses TRBV11-2 and TRBJ1-4; D is unclear. Trimming stripped 5 bases from V and 3 bases from J, with 10 bases between. Germline assignment: CDR1 SGHAT and CDR2 FQNNGV. The CDR3 runs 14 residues.

The chain couples TRBV4-1 to TRBJ2-1, with 10 bases that match TRBD2. The J segment lost 4 bases and the V segment lost 3 bases, leaving 15 bases of the junction unmatched. This CDR3 spans 19 amino acids. Germline CDR1 and CDR2: MGHRA and YSYEKL. For the CDR3, the DNA is TGCGCCAGCAGCCATAGGATCAACAGCGGGGGGGCGGTATACAATGAGCAGTTCTTC. Protein: CASSHRINSGGAVYNEQFF.

The J gene is TRBJ2-7, the V gene TRBV28; the D gene is possibly TRBD2 (6 bases). V was shortened by 8 bases and J by 3 bases, with 32 bases between the two germline ends. This CDR3 region has 19 residues. Germline-derived CDR1 and CDR2 are MDHEN and SYDVKM. The CDR3 sequence is CASESIEVPGRTGGYEQYF. As DNA, the CDR3 is TGTGCCAGCGAGTCAATTGAAGTGCCCGGGAGAACAGGCGGCTACGAGCAGTACTTC.

This chain connects TRBV10-1 to TRBJ1-1, with unresolved D. Germline assignment: CDR1 WNHNN and CDR2 SYGVQD (reference sequence). With 4 bases removed from V and 8 bases from J, the gap between germline ends came to 20 bases. The CDR3 has 15 residues. The CDR3 DNA follows: TGCGCCAGCAGTGCCCAGAGTGAGGGCCTAAGAGAAGCTTTCTTT. Encoded protein: CASSAQSEGLREAFF.

V usage is TRBV29-1 and J usage is TRBJ2-7; the match to TRBD2 covers 7 bases. Germline V lookup: CDR1 SQVTM, CDR2 ANQGSEA. The V gene end was trimmed by 6 bases and the J gene end by 3 bases; junction bases not matched to a gene: 8. This CDR3 has 13 residues. CDR3 DNA sequence: TGCAGCGTGGGTCCGAGCGGGGACTACGAGCAGTACTTC. Its protein is CSVGPSGDYEQYF.

The chain is built from TRBV7-2 and TRBJ1-3; D unclear. Germline V gene sequence: CDR1 SGHTA, CDR2 FQGNSA. V was pared by 0 bases and J by 1 base, with 4 bases between. CDR3 length equals 14 residues. The CDR3 is CASSLAGSGNTIYF. The CDR3 DNA follows: TGTGCCAGCAGCTTAGCGGGGTCTGGAAACACCATATATTTT.

This clone was recorded once. The CDR3 spells CAAGTVPYEQYF. In nucleotides, the CDR3 is TGTGCCGCCGGGACAGTTCCCTACGAGCAGTACTTC. V usage is TRBV6-5 and J usage is TRBJ2-7, with TRBD1 matching 7 bases. CDR1 and CDR2 from the germline V gene are MNHEY and SVGAGI. V lost 11 bases and J lost 2; bases outside the gene matches: 6. This CDR3 region has 12 residues.

This chain joins TRBV6-4 and TRBJ2-7, with 8 bases lining up with TRBD2. Germline V lookup: CDR1 MRHNA, CDR2 SNTAGT. Germline trimming cut 4 bases from V and 3 bases from J; bases unmatched to any gene: 8. This CDR3 is 15 amino acids long. CDR3 DNA: TGTGCCAGCAGTGTCTTGGCGGGGGGCCACTACGAGCAGTACTTC. Its translation: CASSVLAGGHYEQYF.

The rearrangement joins TRBV5-1 to TRBJ2-1; TRBD1 matches at 11 bases. Germline lookup yields CDR1 SGHRS and CDR2 YFSETQ. The CDR3 contains 17 residues. The V and J ends lost 1 base and 9 bases, in that order; junction bases with no gene match: 12. The chain's CDR3 is CASSLSGPGTGGGEQFF. The CDR3, as DNA: TGCGCCAGCAGCTTGTCGGGACCCGGGACAGGGGGGGGTGAGCAGTTCTTC.

The chain joins TRBV14 to TRBJ1-3; 7 bases align to TRBD1. CDR1 is SGHDN and CDR2 is FVKESK in the germline V gene. With V trimmed by 4 bases and J by 4 bases, 10 bases remained unmatched. The CDR3 totals 16 residues. The CDR3 is CASSLRQGRGGNTIYF. CDR3 DNA sequence: TGTGCCAGCAGCCTACGACAGGGAAGAGGGGGAAACACCATATATTTT.

This sequence joins TRBV7-9 and TRBJ2-7; 10 bases line up with TRBD2. The CDR3 runs to 13 residues. Germline V gene data show CDR1 as SEHNR and CDR2 as FQNEAQ (reference sequence). The ends lost 6 bases at V and 3 bases at J; junction bases unmatched: 2. CDR3 amino acids: CASRSGGDYEQYF. In DNA, the CDR3 is TGTGCCAGCAGAAGCGGGGGGGACTACGAGCAGTACTTC. The variable domain in full, with the rest retrieved from reference TRBV7-9 and TRBJ2-7, is DTGVSQNPRHKITKRGQNVTFRCDPISEHNRLYWYRQTLGQGPEFLTYFQNEAQLEKSRLLSDRFSAERPKGSFSTLEIQRTEQGDSAMYLCASRSGGDYEQYFGPGTRLTVT.

This chain links TRBV5-4 with TRBJ2-5; D is undetermined. With 0 bases removed from V and 2 bases from J, the gap between germline ends came to 5 bases. The germline gives CDR1 SGHNT, CDR2 YYREEE (reference sequence). The length of the CDR3 is 13 residues. CDR3 DNA: TGTGCCAGCAGCTTGGCTAAGCAAGAGACCCAGTACTTC. This translates into CASSLAKQETQYF.

The gene calls are TRBV29-1 and TRBJ2-7; D unresolved. V was trimmed by 6 bases and J by 3 bases, leaving 21 bases between them. This CDR3 spans 15 amino acids. Germline CDR1 SQVTM, CDR2 ANQGSEA. CDR3 bases: TGCAGCGTACTCAGACCAGGCGTAAGCTTCTACGAGCAGTACTTC. This sequence encodes CSVLRPGVSFYEQYF.

This chain uses TRBV4-3 with TRBJ2-7; the D gene is possibly TRBD1 (5 bases). Germline assignment: CDR1 LGHNA and CDR2 YSLEER. The CDR3 extends over 16 amino acids. V was trimmed by 2 bases and J by 1 base, leaving 15 bases between them. CDR3 coding DNA: TGCGCCAGCAGCCAAATTGGGGCCGATGGGTCCTACGAGCAGTACTTC. Its protein product is CASSQIGADGSYEQYF.

The gene calls are TRBV6-4 and TRBJ1-2, with D possibly matching TRBD1 (6 bases). V was pared by 6 bases and J by 4 bases, with 15 bases between. Germline loops: CDR1 MRHNA, CDR2 SNTAGT. The CDR3 has 14 residues. CDR3 loop: CASSPQDSGYGYTF. The CDR3, as DNA: TGTGCCAGCAGCCCTCAGGACAGTGGCTATGGCTACACCTTC.

The chain links TRBV30 to TRBJ2-7; unclear D gene. Germline V gives CDR1 GTSNPN, CDR2 SVGIG (reference sequence). This CDR3 contains 11 residues. Written as DNA, the CDR3 is TGTGCAGGTGTGTTGGGTTACGAGCAGTACTTC. It is translated as CAGVLGYEQYF.

The chain combines TRBV5-1 with TRBJ1-2; D is ambiguous. The V end was cut by 0 bases, the J end by 0 bases, with 12 bases between. Germline CDR1 SGHRS, CDR2 YFSETQ. This CDR3 has 16 residues. The CDR3 nucleotides read TGCGCCAGCAGCTTGGGGGCAACTAAGGCTAACTATGGCTACACCTTC. Amino acid sequence: CASSLGATKANYGYTF.

The chain uses TRBV2 and TRBJ2-7; D is tentatively TRBD1 or TRBD2 (7 bases each). This CDR3 region has 14 residues. Germline V CDR1 and CDR2: SNHLY, FYNNEI. Trimming removed 11 bases at V and 2 bases at J, with 19 bases between. CDR3 bases: TGTGCCTCCCAGGGGGGGACGGTGGCCTACGAGCAGTACTTC. This codes for CASQGGTVAYEQYF.

V and J are TRBV6-1 and TRBJ2-5; tentatively, D is TRBD1 (5 bases). Germline loops: CDR1 MNHNS, CDR2 SASEGT. CDR3 length equals 14 residues. The germline V and J ends were trimmed by 6 bases and 2 bases, with 13 bases remaining between them. The CDR3 coding sequence is TGTGCCAGCAGCCTCCGGACAAGACAAGAGACCCAGTACTTC. Protein: CASSLRTRQETQYF.

The chain employs TRBV5-1 and TRBJ1-1; TRBD1 is a possible D gene (5 bases). Germline CDR1 SGHRS, CDR2 YFSETQ. CDR3 length: 14 residues. The V end was cut by 0 bases, the J end by 1 base, with 7 bases between. Written as DNA, the CDR3 is TGCGCCAGCAGCTTGGGACAGTCGAACACTGAAGCTTTCTTT. Its translation: CASSLGQSNTEAFF. Full variable domain (outside the CDR3, taken from reference TRBV5-1 and TRBJ1-1): KAGVTQTPRYLIKTRGQQVTLSCSPISGHRSVSWYQQTPGQGLQFLFEYFSETQRNKGNFPGRFSGRQFSNSRSEMNVSTLELGDSALYLCASSLGQSNTEAFFGQGTRLTVV.